Each of the 29 T cell receptor beta chains below was sequenced from the same sample in a study of blood T cell repertoires in COVID-19. Generated by immunoSEQ multiplex PCR, the TCRdb table keeps only in-frame clones and is missing some. The table shows a few hundred thousand clones, with around 78% occurring only once. The specimen was peripheral blood. Receptor source: a man aged 55-75 years who had recovered from COVID-19.

The chain joins TRBV28 to TRBJ2-7; 7 bases agree with TRBD1. V trimming: 3 bases; J trimming: 2 bases; junction bases outside the gene matches: 7. The germline CDR1 and CDR2 sequences are MDHEN and SYDVKM. The CDR3 is 15 residues long. In DNA, the CDR3 is TGTGCCAGCAGTTTGTGGACAGGTTCCACCTACGAGCAGTACTTC. This encodes CASSLWTGSTYEQYF.

The gene calls are TRBV27 and TRBJ1-2; 12 bases match TRBD1. Germline assignment: CDR1 MNHEY and CDR2 SMNVEV (reference sequence). CDR3 length: 18 amino acids. V trimming: 6 bases; J trimming: 4 bases; junction bases outside the gene matches: 15. In nucleotides, the CDR3 is TGTGCCAGCAGCACAAGTCCCGGGACAGGGGGCCTACCCTATGGCTACACCTTC. This sequence encodes CASSTSPGTGGLPYGYTF.

This chain uses TRBV28 with TRBJ2-1; D is possibly TRBD2 (6 bases). The CDR3 covers 16 residues. CDR1 MDHEN and CDR2 SYDVKM come from the germline V gene. Trimming took 5 bases from V and 2 from J, leaving 16 bases between them. CDR3 nucleotide sequence: TGTGCCAGCAGTGGAACCGGGGCGGGGACCTACAATGAGCAGTTCTTC. Its translation is CASSGTGAGTYNEQFF.

The chain recombines TRBV11-3 with TRBJ2-7, with D possibly TRBD1 on 6 matching bases. The CDR3 is 16 residues long. Germline CDR1 and CDR2: SGHNT and YENEEA. Between the trimmed V and J ends, which lost 3 bases and 7 bases, there was a span of 22 bases. CDR3: CASSFTLRDTPREQYF. The CDR3 DNA follows: TGTGCCAGCAGCTTCACGCTTCGGGACACTCCTCGAGAGCAGTACTTC.

This chain links TRBV7-9 with TRBJ2-7; perhaps TRBD1 as D (5 bases). V was pared by 5 bases and J by 2 bases, with 13 bases between. The CDR3 contains 14 residues. The germline gives CDR1 SEHNR, CDR2 FQNEAQ (reference sequence). The CDR3 DNA reads TGTGCCAGCAGCACTCAAGACAGCCCCTACGAGCAGTACTTC. This gives the protein CASSTQDSPYEQYF.

The chain is built from TRBV5-6 and TRBJ2-3, with TRBD2 as a possible D gene (6 bases). V lost 7 bases and J lost 6, with 15 bases in between. There are 13 residues in the CDR3. Germline CDR1 SGHDT, CDR2 YYEEEE. The CDR3 sequence is CASFPVGGDTQYF. The CDR3, as DNA: TGTGCCAGCTTCCCCGTGGGAGGTGATACGCAGTATTTT.

Only a few counts were recorded for this clone. The chain combines TRBV19 with TRBJ2-1; TRBD2 aligns across 9 bases. With V trimmed by 10 bases and J by 7 bases, 14 bases remained unmatched. Germline CDR1 and CDR2: LNHDA and SQIVND (reference sequence). CDR3 length equals 15 residues. CDR3 DNA: TGTGCCACCCAACCCCAAGCGGGGGGACGGAATGAGCAGTTCTTC. Its protein is CATQPQAGGRNEQFF.

J is TRBJ1-6 and V is TRBV19, with D uncertain. The CDR3 contains 14 residues. Germline CDR1 reads LNHDA; CDR2 reads SQIVND (reference sequence). V dropped 3 bases and J dropped 7 bases, with 10 bases sitting between them. The CDR3 sequence is CASSIRGGNSPLHF. As DNA, the CDR3 is TGTGCCAGTAGTATCCGGGGTGGGAATTCACCCCTCCACTTT.

The chain uses TRBV6-1 and TRBJ1-2; no firm D call. Per the germline V gene, CDR1 is MNHNS and CDR2 is SASEGT. CDR3 length equals 15 residues. With 2 bases removed from V and 4 bases from J, the gap between germline ends came to 14 bases. CDR3 sequence (DNA): TGTGCCAGCAGTGAACCCGGGGAGGGCCTCTATGGCTACACCTTC. Translation: CASSEPGEGLYGYTF.

The chain employs TRBV15 and TRBJ1-6; 7 bases line up with TRBD1. V lost 6 bases to trimming and J lost 5 bases; unmatched junction nucleotides: 4. The length of the CDR3 is 14 residues. The V gene's germline CDR1 is LNHNV and CDR2 YYDKDF (reference sequence). CDR3 nucleotides: TGTGCCACCAGTCGGGACAGAAATAATTCACCCCTCCACTTT. Protein product: CATSRDRNNSPLHF.

Comment on this clone: A junction boundary mismatches the germline segment, possibly from a read error. V gene TRBV7-2 combines with J gene TRBJ2-2; TRBD2 might be the D (7 bases). Germline values: CDR1 SGHTA, CDR2 FQGNSA. This CDR3 comprises 18 residues. CDR3 in DNA: TGTGCCCGCAGCTTAGGGGGGACTACCCGGAGGGGGAGCGGGGAGCTGTTTTTT. It is translated as CARSLGGTTRRGSGELFF.

V is TRBV4-1 and J is TRBJ1-2; D uncertain. This CDR3 region has 15 residues. In germline, CDR1 is MGHRA, CDR2 YSYEKL. Trimming pared 0 bases from V and 0 bases from J, leaving 8 bases between. In DNA form, the CDR3 reads TGCGCCAGCAGCCAAGATCCGTTAACTAACTATGGCTACACCTTC. Residues: CASSQDPLTNYGYTF.

The chain joins TRBV11-2 to TRBJ2-5; 12 positions agree with TRBD2. Trimming cost V 4 bases and J 4 bases; bases outside gene matches: 13. The CDR3 extends over 18 amino acids. Per the germline V gene, CDR1 is SGHAT and CDR2 is FQNNGV. The CDR3 DNA reads as TGTGCCAGCAGCTCCCCCGGGCTAGCGGGAGGGTTAGGAGAGACCCAGTACTTC. It yields the protein CASSSPGLAGGLGETQYF.

The rearrangement joins TRBV6-5 to TRBJ1-2; 7 bases fit TRBD1. The CDR3 contains 15 residues. Germline V gene lookup returns CDR1 MNHEY and CDR2 SVGAGI. V shed 6 bases, J shed 1 base, and the junction held 8 bases outside the gene matches. CDR3 loop: CASRRDRRDNYGYTF. CDR3 nucleotide sequence: TGTGCCAGCAGAAGGGACAGAAGAGATAACTATGGCTACACCTTC.

The CDR3 bases are TGCGCCAGCAGCTTGGGGACAACGAACACTGAAGCTTTCTTT. It is translated as CASSLGTTNTEAFF. The chain uses TRBV5-1 and TRBJ1-1, with D possibly being TRBD1 (5 bases). CDR1 SGHRS and CDR2 YFSETQ come from the germline V gene. Trimming removed 0 bases at V and 1 base at J, with 7 bases between. The CDR3 extends over 14 amino acids.

The gene calls are TRBV27 and TRBJ2-6; a weak D match, TRBD1 (5 bases). CDR3 length: 17 amino acids. Per the germline V gene, CDR1 is MNHEY and CDR2 is SMNVEV (reference sequence). Trimming cost V 6 bases and J 2 bases, with 17 bases left between them. CDR3 protein: CASRSLKGLTGANVLTF. Written as DNA, the CDR3 is TGTGCCAGCAGGTCCCTTAAGGGGCTCACTGGGGCCAACGTCCTGACTTTC. Supplemented by reference TRBV27 and TRBJ2-6, the full variable domain reads EAQVTQNPRYLITVTGKKLTVTCSQNMNHEYMSWYRQDPGLGLRQIYYSMNVEVTDKGDVPEGYKVSRKEKRNFPLILESPSPNQTSLYFCASRSLKGLTGANVLTFGAGSRLTVL.

The table lists this clone with many counts. This rearrangement joins TRBV4-2 to TRBJ1-1, with TRBD1 matching 11 bases. Germline CDR1 and CDR2: LGHNA and YNFKEQ. Trimming removed 6 bases from V and 2 bases from J; junction bases left unmatched: 8. The CDR3 contains 16 residues. The CDR3 region is CASRMGQGGRNTEAFF. DNA of the CDR3: TGTGCCAGCAGAATGGGACAGGGGGGACGCAACACTGAAGCTTTCTTT.

The DNA of the CDR3 is TGTGCCACCCTTCGCCCCGGGAGGGCCTCAGATACGCAGTATTTT. As protein: CATLRPGRASDTQYF. The J gene is TRBJ2-3, the V gene TRBV24-1; 8 positions agree with TRBD2. The CDR3 is 15 residues long. With V trimmed by 9 bases and J by 4 bases, 11 bases remained unmatched. The germline V gene encodes CDR1 KGHDR and CDR2 SFDVKD.

J is TRBJ1-5 and V is TRBV6-5, with no clear D. Germline assignment: CDR1 MNHEY and CDR2 SVGAGI. V was shortened by 2 bases and J by 3 bases, with 8 bases between the two germline ends. The CDR3 is made up of 14 amino acids. The CDR3 reads CASSYGGNNQPQHF. As DNA, the CDR3 is TGTGCCAGCAGTTACGGCGGGAACAATCAGCCCCAGCATTTT.

This sequence joins TRBV19 and TRBJ1-4, with 7 bases that match TRBD1. The germline V gene encodes CDR1 LNHDA and CDR2 SQIVND (reference sequence). The trim removed 7 bases at V and 7 bases at J, leaving 9 bases unmatched. This CDR3 has 14 residues. CDR3 nucleotides: TGTGCCAGTAAGGGGGCTGGGGGCTTTGAAAAACTGTTTTTT. This sequence encodes CASKGAGGFEKLFF. Complete variable domain (other parts from reference TRBV19 and TRBJ1-4): DGGITQSPKYLFRKEGQNVTLSCEQNLNHDAMYWYRQDPGQGLRLIYYSQIVNDFQKGDIAEGYSVSREKKESFPLTVTSAQKNPTAFYLCASKGAGGFEKLFFGSGTQLSVL.

The gene calls are TRBV7-2 and TRBJ2-5; TRBD1 matches at 11 bases. This CDR3 is 16 amino acids long. V lost 3 bases to trimming and J lost 2 bases; unmatched junction nucleotides: 5. In germline, CDR1 is SGHTA, CDR2 FQGNSA. CDR3 sequence: CASSFGQGARQETQYF. In DNA, the CDR3 is TGTGCCAGCAGCTTCGGACAGGGGGCGCGTCAAGAGACCCAGTACTTC.

A few counts support this clone. V usage is TRBV7-9 and J usage is TRBJ1-1; D is undetermined. There are 14 residues in the CDR3. Germline V CDR1 and CDR2: SEHNR, FQNEAQ (reference sequence). V shed 1 base and J shed 0 bases, with 6 bases lying between them. The CDR3 loop reads CASSLVQMNTEAFF. The CDR3 DNA is TGTGCCAGCAGCTTAGTCCAGATGAACACTGAAGCTTTCTTT.

For the CDR3, the DNA is TGTGCCAGCAAGGACAGGGCGGCCTATGGCTACACCTTC. It encodes CASKDRAAYGYTF. The genes are TRBV3-1 (or the pseudogene TRBV3-2) and TRBJ1-2; 8 bases match TRBD1. V dropped 7 bases and J dropped 4; count of bases not matched to a gene: 5. Germline CDR1 reads LGHDT; CDR2 reads YNNKEL (reference sequence). CDR3 length: 13 residues.

In nucleotides, the CDR3 is TGTGCCAGCAGCGGACAGGGGGCAAGAGATACGCAGTATTTT. Protein product: CASSGQGARDTQYF. The V call is TRBV9, the J call TRBJ2-3; TRBD1 matches at 10 bases. This CDR3 comprises 14 residues. Germline V gene sequence: CDR1 SGDLS, CDR2 YYNGEE. The V segment lost 3 bases and the J segment 5 bases; nucleotides outside the gene matches: 3.

The V and J genes are TRBV28 and TRBJ2-2, with 7 bases that match TRBD1. The CDR3 has 15 amino acids. Looked up from germline, CDR1 is MDHEN and CDR2 is SYDVKM. The junction had 4 bases not matched to a gene; V was cut back by 3 bases and J by 3 bases. The CDR3 protein is CASSLRQGDTGELFF. The CDR3 nucleotides read TGTGCCAGCAGTTTGCGACAGGGTGACACCGGGGAGCTGTTTTTT.

There are a few counts of this clone. The gene calls are TRBV28 and TRBJ1-6; D ambiguous. The CDR3 length is 15 residues. Trimming removed 3 bases from V and 1 base from J, with 7 bases in between. CDR1 is MDHEN and CDR2 is SYDVKM in the germline V gene. The CDR3: CASSLRVSYNSPLHF. The CDR3 DNA sequence: TGTGCCAGCAGTTTGCGGGTGTCCTATAATTCACCCCTCCACTTT.

The chain recombines TRBV4-1 with TRBJ2-5; 10 bases are a match to TRBD2. This CDR3 is 16 amino acids long. The trim removed 1 base at V and 8 bases at J, leaving 10 bases unmatched. Looked up from germline, CDR1 is MGHRA and CDR2 is YSYEKL. The CDR3 is CASSQGSGGAGATQYF. CDR3 nucleotides: TGCGCCAGCAGCCAAGGGAGCGGGGGGGCCGGGGCAACCCAGTACTTC.

This chain uses TRBV3-1 (or the pseudogene TRBV3-2) with TRBJ2-2; D is ambiguous. The V gene's germline CDR1 is LGHDT and CDR2 YNNKEL (reference sequence). This CDR3 comprises 14 residues. Trimming pared 0 bases from V and 6 bases from J, leaving 8 bases between. The CDR3 spells CASSQEEEPGELFF. CDR3 nucleotide sequence: TGTGCCAGCAGCCAAGAAGAGGAGCCCGGGGAGCTGTTTTTT.

J is TRBJ1-5 and V is TRBV30; maybe TRBD1 (5 bases). The germline V gene has CDR1 GTSNPN and CDR2 SVGIG (reference sequence). CDR3 length: 15 amino acids. V gave up 2 bases and J gave up 2 bases, with 13 bases separating them. CDR3 coding DNA: TGTGCCTGGAGTCCCAGGGTATCGCGCAATCAGCCCCAGCATTTT. Protein product: CAWSPRVSRNQPQHF.